These T cell receptor beta chains were read from a single sample in a study of CD8+ T cells in alopecia areata. The assay was immunoSEQ multiplex PCR, and TCRdb's table has in-frame clones only and misses some. The sample gives approximately 210,000 clones, roughly 66% of which show up once; 0.95% to 1.1% is in the top ten. This material consisted of CD4+ T cells sorted from blood, taken at week 24, from a patient treated with tofacitinib. These receptor sequences come from a human donor with alopecia areata. The CDR3 runs from the conserved cysteine through the conserved F or W. D genes are given only for firm matches. Expanded clones are given a class, and other clones once, few, many or no size at all.

j_call clone_size d_call v_call cdr3_nt cdr3_aa
TRBJ2-2 NA NA TRBV5-6 TGTGCCAGCAGCGATGAGAAAGGGAAAGGGAACACCGGGGAGCTGTTTTTT CASSDEKGKGNTGELFF
TRBJ2-5 NA NA TRBV6-1 TGTGCCAGCAGTCCCCGGGCCCCCCAAGAGACCCAGTACTTC CASSPRAPQETQYF
TRBJ1-5 NA NA TRBV15 TGTGCCACCAGCAGAGTTGACCGAGGGAATCAGCCCCAGCATTTT CATSRVDRGNQPQHF
TRBJ1-1 NA NA TRBV29-1 TGCAGCGTTGAAGATCCTATAGCTTTCTTT CSVEDPIAFF
TRBJ1-2 NA TRBD1 TRBV27 TGTGCCAGCGGTGGTGGACAGGCCATCTATGGCTACACCTTC CASGGGQAIYGYTF
TRBJ2-2 few NA TRBV5-6 TGTGCCAGCAGCCCGTGGACGCTTAACACCGGGGAGCTGTTTTTT CASSPWTLNTGELFF
TRBJ1-1 NA NA TRBV5-6 TGTGCCAGCAGCTTGGATATGCTTACGGGAGGTTCTGAAGCTTTCTTT CASSLDMLTGGSEAFF
TRBJ2-2 NA NA TRBV29-1 TGCAGCGGCCAGGGCTCGAACACCGGGGAGCTGTTTTTT CSGQGSNTGELFF
TRBJ2-2 NA NA TRBV30 TGTGCCTGGAGTTTTGGGGCGAACACCGGGGAGCTGTTTTTT CAWSFGANTGELFF
TRBJ2-1 NA NA TRBV27 TGTGCCAGCAGCTCAATGGGATCCGGACTGTCCAATGAGCAGTTCTTC CASSSMGSGLSNEQFF
TRBJ1-5 NA TRBD1 TRBV29-1 TGCAGCGTCGGCAGGGGGAATCAGCCCCAGCATTTT CSVGRGNQPQHF
TRBJ1-1 many NA TRBV2 TGTGCCAGCAGGCGAATGAACACTGAAGCTTTCTTT CASRRMNTEAFF
TRBJ2-1 NA TRBD1 TRBV25-1 TGTGCCAGCACCCGGACAGGGGCGACATACAATGAGCAGTTCTTC CASTRTGATYNEQFF
TRBJ1-1 few NA TRBV4-3 TGCGCCAGCAGCCAAGATGAAGGGGGGATGAGGACTGAAGCTTTCTTT CASSQDEGGMRTEAFF
TRBJ2-7 NA TRBD1 TRBV4-1 TGCGCCAGCAGCCATCCCATGGGACAGAACTACGAGCAGTACTTC CASSHPMGQNYEQYF
TRBJ1-2 NA NA TRBV5-5 TGTGCCAGCAGCTTGGGGGGGCGTAACTATGGCTACACCTTC CASSLGGRNYGYTF
TRBJ2-3 NA NA TRBV4-3 TGCGCCAGCAGCCAAGATCTAGGGGTAACAGATACGCAGTATTTT CASSQDLGVTDTQYF
TRBJ1-5 NA NA TRBV30 TGTGCCTGGAAGGCCCAGCCCCAGCATTTT CAWKAQPQHF
TRBJ1-2 NA TRBD1 TRBV18 TGTGCCAGCTCACTCATTGGACAGGGGGCGAATGGCTACACCTTC CASSLIGQGANGYTF
TRBJ2-7 NA TRBD1 TRBV5-1 TGCGCCAGCAGCACCGGGACAGCCTACGAGCAGTACTTC CASSTGTAYEQYF
TRBJ1-1 NA NA TRBV4-1 TGCGCCAGCAGTCATACGGGACGGGGGGTGAACACTGAAGCTTTCTTT CASSHTGRGVNTEAFF
TRBJ1-1 NA NA TRBV2 TGTGCCAGCATCTTGGGAGGGAACACTGAAGCTTTCTTT CASILGGNTEAFF
TRBJ1-6 NA NA TRBV9 TGTGCCAGCAGCGTAGAGGACATCTCCTATAATTCACCCCTCCACTTT CASSVEDISYNSPLHF
TRBJ2-2 NA NA TRBV29-1 TGCAGCGTTGGAGGAGCCGGGGAGCTGTTTTTT CSVGGAGELFF
TRBJ2-7 few NA TRBV6-5 TGTGCCAGCAGTTTAACAGGGAGCGAGCAGTACTTC CASSLTGSEQYF
TRBJ1-6 NA NA TRBV9 TGTGCCAGCAGCGTAGAAGCAGGGCCCAATTCACCCCTCCACTTT CASSVEAGPNSPLHF
TRBJ1-5 NA NA TRBV29-1 TGCAGCGTTGAAGATGATGGTCAGCCCCAGCATTTT CSVEDDGQPQHF
TRBJ2-6 NA NA TRBV7-9 TGTGCCAGCAGCTTAGCCCCCCAGGGATCTGGGGCCAACGTCCTGACTTTC CASSLAPQGSGANVLTF
TRBJ1-1 NA NA TRBV29-1 TGCAGCTCTTGGACAGCGCGGGCGGGCACTGAAGCTTTCTTT CSSWTARAGTEAFF
TRBJ2-3 NA NA TRBV10-2 TGCGCCAGCAGTGAGATAGGGTGGACAGATACGCAGTATTTT CASSEIGWTDTQYF
TRBJ1-2 NA NA TRBV6-5 TGTGCCAGCAGCCAAAGTTATGACTTGGGCTACACCTTC CASSQSYDLGYTF
TRBJ1-4 few NA TRBV11-2 TGTGCCAGCAGCTTCGACTCGGCGGTGGGTACTAATGAAAAACTGTTTTTT CASSFDSAVGTNEKLFF
TRBJ2-7 once NA TRBV7-6 TGTGCCAGCAGCTTCTCCCGGGACAACTCCTACGAGCAGTACTTC CASSFSRDNSYEQYF
TRBJ2-3 NA TRBD2 TRBV9 TGTGCCAGCGTGAGTACTAGCGGCGGCACAGATACGCAGTATTTT CASVSTSGGTDTQYF
TRBJ1-2 few NA TRBV15 TGTGCCACCAGCAGAGATCGCTCAGAAAACTATGGCTACACCTTC CATSRDRSENYGYTF
TRBJ2-5 NA NA TRBV29-1 TGCAGGGCAGGGGAAGAAGAGACCCAGTACTTC CRAGEEETQYF
TRBJ2-5 few TRBD2 TRBV9 TGTGCCAGCAGCGCGGGACTAGCGGGGGGAGGACGAGAGACCCAGTACTTC CASSAGLAGGGRETQYF
TRBJ1-2 NA TRBD1 TRBV27 TGTGCCAGTGGGACAGGGCCTGGCTACACCTTC CASGTGPGYTF
TRBJ2-3 NA NA TRBV2 TGTGCCAGCAGTGAAGCTACTAGTAGGGTCACAGATACGCAGTATTTT CASSEATSRVTDTQYF
TRBJ1-1 NA NA TRBV20-1 TGCAGTCCACACTCGAACACTGAAGCTTTCTTT CSPHSNTEAFF
TRBJ2-2 NA NA TRBV9 TGTGCCAGCAGCGTAGGAGTAGGGGGACTACCGAACAGGGCCGGGGAGCTGTTTTTT CASSVGVGGLPNRAGELFF
TRBJ2-4 few NA TRBV10-3 TGTGCCATCAGTGAGCCCGGACATCCCAAAAACATTCAGTACTTC CAISEPGHPKNIQYF
TRBJ1-1 NA NA TRBV29-1 TGCAGCGTTGTGGGCAGCGCCCTTAGCTTCGACACTGAAGCTTTCTTT CSVVGSALSFDTEAFF
TRBJ2-3 NA NA TRBV1 TGCACCAGCAGCCCTGTCCCCCCCAACCGACAGGGGATGTCAGTTACGCAGTATTTT CTSSPVPPNRQGMSVTQYF
TRBJ1-1 NA NA TRBV19 TGTGCCAGTAGTAGTGCGGGGATCATGAACACTGAAGCTTTCTTT CASSSAGIMNTEAFF
TRBJ2-3 NA TRBD2 TRBV2 TGTGCCAGCAGTGAAGCGCGGTGGACTAGCGGCACAGATACGCAGTATTTT CASSEARWTSGTDTQYF
TRBJ2-5 NA TRBD2 TRBV6-5 TGTGCCAGCAGGCCGGGGGGACAAGAGACCCAGTACTTC CASRPGGQETQYF
TRBJ1-6 NA NA TRBV2 TGTGCCAGCAGTGCGGGGCCTAACTATAATTCACCCCTCCACTTT CASSAGPNYNSPLHF
TRBJ1-1 NA TRBD1 TRBV7-2 TGTGCCAGCAGCTCCCAGGGGGACACTGAAGCTTTCTTT CASSSQGDTEAFF
TRBJ2-3 NA NA TRBV25-1 TGTGCCAGCAGTGACGGTTTTCGCACAGATACGCAGTATTTT CASSDGFRTDTQYF
TRBJ1-1 NA NA TRBV5-1 TGCGCCAGCAGCCGGGGCGGAAACACTGAAGCTTTCTTT CASSRGGNTEAFF
TRBJ2-1 NA NA TRBV29-1 TGCAGCGTTGAATCGGTTACGTGGGGCAATGAGCAGTTCTTC CSVESVTWGNEQFF
TRBJ1-2 NA NA TRBV29-1 TGCAGCGTTTCCGATGGCTACACCTTC CSVSDGYTF
TRBJ2-7 few NA TRBV30 TGTGCCTGGAGTGCCGGGATAAACTCCTACGAGCAGTACTTC CAWSAGINSYEQYF
TRBJ2-1 NA TRBD2 TRBV6-5 TGTGCCAGCAGTTACCAGACTAGCGTCGTAGATGAGCAGTTCTTC CASSYQTSVVDEQFF
TRBJ2-2 few NA TRBV14 TGTGCCAGCAGTCCTACTCGGCGGACCGGGGAGCTGTTTTTT CASSPTRRTGELFF
TRBJ1-1 few NA TRBV19 TGTGCCAGTAGTATCGCCAGGGTGAACACTGAAGCTTTCTTT CASSIARVNTEAFF
TRBJ1-2 few NA TRBV28 TGTGCCAGCAGTTTGCCCGGGGATGGCTACACCTTC CASSLPGDGYTF
TRBJ2-7 NA NA TRBV11-2 TGTGCCAGCAGCTTCGGACAGCGAAGGGCCTTCGAGCAGTACTTC CASSFGQRRAFEQYF
TRBJ1-2 NA NA TRBV30 TGTGCCTGGAGTGTAGGGCAGCACTATGGCTACACCTTC CAWSVGQHYGYTF